Presented here are 3 T cell receptor beta chains from one specimen sequenced in a study of cytomegalovirus exposure and HLA in healthy donors (TCRdb year 2017). To prepare the library, the immunoSEQ multiplex PCR assay was applied. For the multiplex PCR, a mixture combining 60 forward primers for TCR Vbeta segments and 13 reverse primers for TCR Jbeta segments was used. TCRdb mirrors the immuneACCESS table, restricted to in-frame sequences. Some clones are absent from its copies; in checked studies, under half trace to an unresolved V gene, and the reason for the others is unknown. Within this sample are approximately 170,000 clones, with 60% to 85% of them counted one time only. Jointly, the top ten make up around 1.6% of the sample. The specimen sequenced was PBMCs. The origin of the receptors is a woman between 18 and 29 years old in good health and CMV-seronegative.

The chain uses TRBV7-2 and TRBJ2-5; a weak D match, TRBD1 (5 bases). Germline V gives CDR1 SGHTA, CDR2 FQGNSA. CDR3 length equals 14 residues. Trimming stripped 1 base from V and 3 bases from J, with 9 bases between. The CDR3, as DNA: TGTGCCAGCAGCTTAGTTGAGACAGAAGAGACCCAGTACTTC. Translating it yields CASSLVETEETQYF.

The chain links TRBV5-4 to TRBJ2-3, with 7 positions matching TRBD2. The CDR3 is 16 residues long. Per germline, CDR1 SGHNT and CDR2 YYREEE (reference sequence). V lost 5 bases and J lost 1; bases outside the gene matches: 10. The CDR3 sequence is CASSSVQAGRTDTQYF. The CDR3 DNA is TGTGCCAGCAGTTCTGTCCAAGCGGGGCGCACAGATACGCAGTATTTT. Using reference TRBV5-4 and TRBJ2-3 for the parts outside the CDR3, the full variable domain is ETGVTQSPTHLIKTRGQQVTLRCSSQSGHNTVSWYQQALGQGPQFIFQYYREEENGRGNFPPRFSGLQFPNYSSELNVNALELDDSALYLCASSSVQAGRTDTQYFGPGTRLTVL.

The gene calls are TRBV7-3 and TRBJ1-1; weak D call: TRBD1 (6 bases). This CDR3 region has 13 residues. The V end was cut by 4 bases, the J end by 1 base, with 7 bases between. Germline CDR1 reads SGHTA; CDR2 reads FQGTGA. This CDR3 reads CASSWTENTEAFF. CDR3 nucleotide sequence: TGTGCCAGCAGCTGGACAGAGAACACTGAAGCTTTCTTT. The entire variable domain, with the rest obtained from reference TRBV7-3 and TRBJ1-1, is as follows: GAGVSQTPSNKVTEKGKYVELRCDPISGHTALYWYRQSLGQGPEFLIYFQGTGAADDSGLPNDRFFAVRPEGSVSTLKIQRTERGDSAVYLCASSWTENTEAFFGQGTRLTVV.